The rows below give T cell receptor beta chains drawn from one sample of a study of regulatory T cells in long-lasting Graves disease. Via MiXCR, TCRdb re-called the multiplex PCR reads, giving one row per CDR3 protein. The top ten hold roughly 10% of the sample, which has roughly 500,000 distinct CDR3 sequences, roughly 12% seen once. This same sample was also part of a study on T cells in Graves' hyperthyroidism and ophthalmopathy.

Here the sequenced sample was peripheral blood mononuclear cells (PBMCs), taken at new diagnosis, from a patient treated with antithyroid drugs. The receptors shown here come from a man aged 25-45 years with Graves disease. Both conserved end residues are part of each CDR3. Each record gives: J gene, V gene, CDR3 protein.

j_gene: TRBJ1-1
v_gene: TRBV30
CDR3aa: CAWSRGTNSEAFF

j_gene: TRBJ2-7
v_gene: TRBV20-1
CDR3aa: CSAMDGGTFEQYF

j_gene: TRBJ2-3
v_gene: TRBV10-1
CDR3aa: CASSESTRGTSGTDTQYF

j_gene: TRBJ2-2
v_gene: TRBV12-3/TRBV12-4
CDR3aa: CASSPQSGNTGELFF

j_gene: TRBJ2-1
v_gene: TRBV20-1
CDR3aa: CSARDLRLSSYNEQFF

j_gene: TRBJ2-7
v_gene: TRBV20-1
CDR3aa: CSAPPGPKGEQYF

j_gene: TRBJ2-7
v_gene: TRBV20-1
CDR3aa: CSASAGDEQYF

j_gene: TRBJ2-3
v_gene: TRBV5-1
CDR3aa: CASRAIRREKGDTDTQYF

j_gene: TRBJ1-5
v_gene: TRBV18
CDR3aa: CASSVQNSNQPQHF

j_gene: TRBJ2-7
v_gene: TRBV19
CDR3aa: CASSFRQGPYEQYF

j_gene: TRBJ2-1
v_gene: TRBV18
CDR3aa: CASSPPGHEQFF

j_gene: TRBJ1-4
v_gene: TRBV5-5
CDR3aa: CASSSGIHNEKLFF

j_gene: TRBJ1-5
v_gene: TRBV2
CDR3aa: CASSEDGVNQPQHF